The 11 T cell receptor beta chains in this list originate from one sample, sequenced in a study of control samples from healthy donors and cancer patients. Clones were read by immunoSEQ multiplex PCR, and TCRdb kept only the in-frame ones, dropping some. The data show roughly 450,000 clones, 80% to 95% seen once. The sample taken for sequencing was PBMCs. All receptors come from a man aged 35 to 55 with head and neck cancer.

The rearrangement uses TRBV28 and TRBJ1-1; no clear D. There are 13 residues in the CDR3. Germline CDR1 and CDR2: MDHEN and SYDVKM. Trimming took off 10 bases at V and 4 bases at J, with 16 bases between the two ends. The CDR3 spells CATLNPQSTEAFF. The CDR3 DNA follows: TGTGCCACCTTAAATCCCCAGTCCACTGAAGCTTTCTTT.

The genes are TRBV2 and TRBJ2-7, with 11 bases lining up with TRBD2. The length of the CDR3 is 14 residues. The V segment lost 4 bases and the J segment 6 bases; nucleotides outside the gene matches: 5. The germline CDR1 and CDR2 sequences are SNHLY and FYNNEI. In DNA form, the CDR3 reads TGTGCCAGCAGTGCCAATAGCGGGAGGGGCGAGCAGTACTTC. As protein: CASSANSGRGEQYF.

As DNA, the CDR3 is TGTGCCAGCAGCTACAGCGGGGGGTCCTCCTACGAGCAGTACTTC. Its translation is CASSYSGGSSYEQYF. This sequence joins TRBV7-3 and TRBJ2-7, with 9 bases that match TRBD2. Unmatched junction bases numbered 4, after V lost 4 bases and J lost 0 bases. The CDR3 is made up of 15 amino acids. Germline V gene sequence: CDR1 SGHTA, CDR2 FQGTGA.

The chain couples TRBV4-2 to TRBJ2-7; TRBD2 is a possible D gene (7 bases). Germline assignment: CDR1 LGHNA and CDR2 YNFKEQ. The CDR3 is 15 residues long. Trimming pared 4 bases from V and 0 bases from J, leaving 13 bases between. In nucleotides, the CDR3 is TGTGCCAGCAGCCGGGAGGGGGACTCCTCCTACGAGCAGTACTTC. Protein: CASSREGDSSYEQYF.

This chain links TRBV7-2 with TRBJ1-5; perhaps TRBD1 as D (5 bases). V shed 1 base and J shed 7 bases, with 11 bases lying between them. This CDR3 is 14 amino acids long. CDR1 is SGHTA, CDR2 FQGNSA, per germline. The CDR3 nucleotides are TGTGCCAGCAGCTTAGGGGGGGGTGGCCAGCCCCAGCATTTT. It encodes CASSLGGGGQPQHF.

This chain connects TRBV19 to TRBJ1-1, with a weak D call TRBD1 (6 bases). This CDR3 spans 14 amino acids. V was pared by 7 bases and J by 0 bases, with 12 bases between. Germline V gene sequence: CDR1 LNHDA, CDR2 SQIVND (reference sequence). DNA of the CDR3: TGTGCCAGTACCCTGGGACACCTGAACACTGAAGCTTTCTTT. Translated, it gives CASTLGHLNTEAFF.

V and J are TRBV11-2 and TRBJ2-7; 10 bases fit TRBD2. The germline V gene encodes CDR1 SGHAT and CDR2 FQNNGV. With V trimmed by 2 bases and J by 5 bases, 6 bases remained unmatched. The CDR3 sequence is 15 residues long. CDR3 bases: TGTGCCAGCAGCTTAACCGGGACTAGCGACCACGAGCAGTACTTC. Translation gives CASSLTGTSDHEQYF.

The gene calls are TRBV3-1 (or the pseudogene TRBV3-2) and TRBJ1-2; a weak D match, TRBD1 (6 bases). The CDR3 sequence is 16 residues long. Per germline, CDR1 LGHDT and CDR2 YNNKEL (reference sequence). Trimming stripped 4 bases from V and 4 bases from J, with 19 bases between. The CDR3 DNA is TGTGCCAGCAGCCCCGCACAGGGTCCGGGATCCTATGGCTACACCTTC. Protein sequence: CASSPAQGPGSYGYTF.

The V and J genes are TRBV21-1 and TRBJ2-5; the table's D call of TRBD2 was not tested on the DNA. TRBV21-1 is a pseudogene segment. This CDR3 has 16 residues. The CDR3 sequence is CASSKKKRALGGTQYF. For the CDR3, the DNA is TGTGCCAGCAGCAAAAAAAAGCGGGCTCTCGGGGGGACCCAGTACTTC.

The chain uses TRBV23-1 and TRBJ2-7; D gene uncertain. TRBV23-1 is reported as an ORF; its role is uncertain. Trimming pared 8 bases from V and 0 bases from J, leaving 11 bases between. The CDR3 runs 13 residues. CDR3 residues: CASGTRFSYEQYF. CDR3 bases: TGCGCCAGCGGTACAAGGTTCTCCTACGAGCAGTACTTC.

This chain joins TRBV6-4 and TRBJ2-1; 11 nucleotides match TRBD2. The CDR3 has 20 residues. V lost 0 bases to trimming and J lost 1 base; unmatched junction nucleotides: 11. Per germline, CDR1 MRHNA and CDR2 SNTAGT. The CDR3, as DNA: TGTGCCAGCAGTGACTCGGGACTAGCGGTTACCAAATTTTCCTACAATGAGCAGTTCTTC. Protein: CASSDSGLAVTKFSYNEQFF.